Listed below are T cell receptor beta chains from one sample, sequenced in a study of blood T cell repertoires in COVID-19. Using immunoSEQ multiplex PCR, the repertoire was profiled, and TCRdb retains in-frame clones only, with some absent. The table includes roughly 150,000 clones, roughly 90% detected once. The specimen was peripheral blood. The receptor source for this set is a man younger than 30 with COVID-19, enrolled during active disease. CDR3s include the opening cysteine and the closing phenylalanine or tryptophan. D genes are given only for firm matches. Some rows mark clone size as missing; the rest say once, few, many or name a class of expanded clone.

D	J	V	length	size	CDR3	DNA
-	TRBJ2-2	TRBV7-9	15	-	CASSLLAYNTGELFF	TGTGCCAGCAGCTTACTAGCGTATAACACCGGGGAGCTGTTTTTT
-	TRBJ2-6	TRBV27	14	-	CASSYRAGANVLTF	TGTGCCAGCAGCTACAGGGCTGGGGCCAACGTCCTGACTTTC
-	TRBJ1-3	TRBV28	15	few	CASSLWGGAGNTIYF	TGTGCCAGCAGTTTATGGGGCGGGGCAGGAAACACCATATATTTT
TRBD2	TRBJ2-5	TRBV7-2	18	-	CASTRVNGGRVGQETQYF	TGTGCCAGCACCAGGGTTAACGGCGGGAGGGTGGGTCAAGAGACCCAGTACTTC
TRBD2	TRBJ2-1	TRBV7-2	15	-	CASRPGLAGVGEQFF	TGTGCCAGCAGACCGGGACTAGCGGGAGTGGGTGAGCAGTTCTTC
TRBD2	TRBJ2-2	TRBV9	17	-	CASSARGGLADTGELFF	TGTGCCAGCAGCGCCCGAGGGGGACTAGCGGACACCGGGGAGCTGTTTTTT
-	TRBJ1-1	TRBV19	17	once	CASSIAQGPFMNTEAFF	TGTGCCAGTAGTATAGCTCAGGGGCCCTTCATGAACACTGAAGCTTTCTTT
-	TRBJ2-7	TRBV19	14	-	CASSTDSATYEQYF	TGTGCCAGTAGTACGGACTCCGCGACCTACGAGCAGTACTTC
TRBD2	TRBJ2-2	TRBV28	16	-	CASSPRGGEGTGELFF	TGTGCCAGCAGTCCACGGGGAGGGGAGGGCACCGGGGAGCTGTTTTTT
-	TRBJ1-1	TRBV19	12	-	CASSTGFTEAFF	TGTGCCAGTAGTACAGGATTCACTGAAGCTTTCTTT
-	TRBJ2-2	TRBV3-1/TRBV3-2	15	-	CASSPLGDNTGELFF	TGTGCCAGCAGCCCCCTAGGGGATAACACCGGGGAGCTGTTTTTT
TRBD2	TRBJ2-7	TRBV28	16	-	CASLGGLAGTSYEQYF	TGTGCCAGCCTAGGAGGATTAGCGGGGACCTCCTACGAGCAGTACTTC
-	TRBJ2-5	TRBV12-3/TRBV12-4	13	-	CASSLGGEETQYF	TGTGCCAGCAGTTTAGGAGGAGAAGAGACCCAGTACTTC
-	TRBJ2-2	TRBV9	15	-	CASSLPGRGAGELFF	TGTGCCAGCAGCCTCCCCGGGAGAGGGGCCGGGGAGCTGTTTTTT
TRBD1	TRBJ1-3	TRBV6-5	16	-	CASSYSGQTSGNTIYF	TGTGCCAGCAGTTACTCGGGACAGACCTCTGGAAACACCATATATTTT